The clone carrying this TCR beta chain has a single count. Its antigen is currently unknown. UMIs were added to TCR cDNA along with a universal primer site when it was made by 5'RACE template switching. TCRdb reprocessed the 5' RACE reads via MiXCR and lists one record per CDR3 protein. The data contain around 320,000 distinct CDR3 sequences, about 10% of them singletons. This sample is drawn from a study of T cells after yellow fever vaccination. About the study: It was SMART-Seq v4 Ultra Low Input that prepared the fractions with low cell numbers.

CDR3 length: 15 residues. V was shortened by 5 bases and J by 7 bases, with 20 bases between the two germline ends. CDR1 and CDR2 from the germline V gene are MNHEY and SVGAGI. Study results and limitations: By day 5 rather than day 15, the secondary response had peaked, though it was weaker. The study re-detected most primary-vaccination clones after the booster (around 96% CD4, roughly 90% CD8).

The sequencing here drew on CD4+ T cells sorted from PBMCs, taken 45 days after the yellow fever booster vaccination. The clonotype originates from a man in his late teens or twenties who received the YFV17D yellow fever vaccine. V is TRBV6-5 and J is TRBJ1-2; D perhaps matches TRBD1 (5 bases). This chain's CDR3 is CASSQIGTAEGGYTF. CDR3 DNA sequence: TGTGCCAGCAGTCAAATCGGGACCGCTGAGGGTGGCTACACCTTC.